This T cell receptor (beta chain) appears in the sequencing data of a study of identical twins listed by TCRdb under 2016. In terms of the full investigation: TCR alpha and beta repertoires from monozygotic twins, unrelated adults of various ages and cord blood were deep-sequenced to test whether fetal clonotypes persist. To rule out contamination, replicate twin experiments were performed at different times with different library preparation protocols. General study outcomes and caveats: Compared with coincidental sharing between unrelated individuals, out-of-frame TCR alpha sequences shared between twins had an excess of sequences with low generation probability. Zero-insertion analyses could be partly confounded by invariant T cells such as MAIT and iNKT, though diverse VJ usage argued against such confounding for most clonotypes. Fewer insertions were carried by abundant cord blood beta clonotypes; a weaker similar trend was observed in young adult naive repertoires, while no such trend was observed in memory repertoires. In monozygotic twins, recombination models systematically underestimated out-of-frame TCR alpha sharing, but the models matched the sharing seen between unrelated individuals. The excess sharing between twins in beta out-of-frame sequences was weaker because fewer shared sequences reduced the signal-to-noise ratio. Because the same donors could not be followed over many years, conclusions were based on cross-sectional statistical analysis.

From the cysteine through the phenylalanine, the CDR3 covers 16 amino acids. Only the CDR3 DNA is retained, 48 bases long and in frame from the first base. V is pruned by 0 bases and J by 1 base, leaving 2 bases of the junction without a gene match. CDR1 and CDR2 are drawn from the germline V gene: ENHRY, SYGVKD. Library prep was done by 5' RACE. Sequencing relied on an Illumina HiSeq 2000. A universal primer binding site was added through template switching, and the final cDNA carried a unique molecular identifier so that TCR cDNA molecules could be counted accurately. First-strand cDNA for TCR alpha and beta chains was synthesized from specific primers in the conserved constant-segment region. To control for contamination, every cDNA library was double barcoded, receiving both a SMART-Mk sample barcode and Illumina barcodes. TruSeq adapter sequences along with Illumina sample barcodes were introduced in two successive PCR steps. TCR alpha and beta cDNA libraries were sequenced on the Illumina HiSeq platform with custom primers. As for the original processing: Unique molecular identifiers were extracted from raw reads with MiGEC, and CDR3 positions were determined with MiXCR. For each individual, recombination models were inferred using an EM algorithm with the repgenHMM and IGoR tools. Shared clonotype analysis was performed with the tcR package in R, normalizing sharing by the product of cloneset sizes. Out-of-frame nonproductive sequences were analyzed to study raw recombination free of thymic and clonal selection effects. TCRdb itself trimmed the public reads at Q25 with fastp, ran MiXCR and retained productive beta chains. Rows with a matching CDR3 protein are joined into one entry that keeps the most common DNA and genes. None of the V and J calls come from the authors' own analysis; TCRdb made them. Present in this sample are around 230,000 distinct CDR3 sequences, 9.4% of which were seen just once. 5% to 5.5% of the sample goes to the ten largest clones.

Every donor in the study was a healthy Caucasian. Miltenyi CD45RO+ enrichment and human naive T-cell isolation kits were used to isolate memory (CD45RO+) and naive T cells from PBMC. Note on this clonotype: Its recognized antigen is unknown. No much larger clonotype is one base removed from it; base qualities were not supplied.

This TCR came from a woman aged 18-29 years in good health. Sequencing was done on a sample of memory (CD45RO+) T cells sorted from blood. What this sample's cell subset or site label stands for: CD45RO+ enriched T cells. Recombination linked TRBV10-3 to TRBJ2-1; the central 8 bases match TRBD2. The DNA reads TGTGCCATCAGTGAGTCCGGGGGGGGTTCCTACAATGAGCAGTTCTTC. Protein translation: CAISESGGGSYNEQFF.